A selection of T cell receptor beta chains follows, all from one sample in a study of blood T cell repertoires in COVID-19. Using immunoSEQ multiplex PCR, the repertoire was profiled, and TCRdb retains in-frame clones only, with some absent. The sample includes 200,000 to 250,000 clones, about 85% of them seen just once. Sample: peripheral blood. The receptors originated from a young man with active or convalescent COVID-19. Both conserved end residues are part of each CDR3.

TRBV9	CASSVKDEGLADTQYF
TRBV7-9	CASSRDRVSWETQYF
TRBV30	CAWSFTGTGGAGYTF
TRBV19	CASMQGDKGNQPQHF
TRBV5-1	CASSLAVREGRGEQFF
TRBV18	CASSPSTGGTEAFF
TRBV19	CASSRRHLDYGYTF
TRBV2	CASSEVAETQYF
TRBV19	CASTPTGGNGYGYTF
TRBV19	CASSSIGADSYEQYF
TRBV29-1	CSAPRGSPTDTQYF
TRBV9	CASSPLDEWSLSGNTIYF
TRBV7-9	CASSLSRGAETQYF
TRBV29-1	CSVTTGATEAFF
TRBV28	CASSSLGLAGAYEQFF
TRBV6-5	CASRPVTGGNSPLHF
TRBV28	CASRTGVTEAFF
TRBV28	CASSQTTGGNQPQHF
TRBV19	CASSSRDSYNEQFF
TRBV4-3	CASSQVLPGQGAPGANVLTF
TRBV5-1	CASSRSGTGGVSEQYF
TRBV14	CASSQDRGRGKSGYTF
TRBV7-3	CASSKGASGYNEQFF
TRBV28	CASSLGGAVNEKLFF
TRBV18	CASSAGTTNTGELFF
TRBV6-5	CASSEGQAMSSYTF
TRBV24-1	CATSDLVPGQGRYEQYF
TRBV7-9	CASSPGTGSDHQPQHF
TRBV9	CASSVAARVLGGYTF
TRBV7-3	CASSEGLPTGELFF
TRBV6-5	CASSSHRGINQPQHF
TRBV5-1	CASSFLAGTDTQYF
TRBV7-3	CASSPSAGRENEQFF
TRBV27	CASRKKGIGTEAFF
TRBV30	CAWSVGVGYTF
TRBV11-2	CASSLSGPSDTQYF
TRBV5-1	CASRPGQGSSRQIYEQYF
TRBV28	CAAGRAPKPNTGELFF
TRBV7-9	CASSLAGSGQPQHF
TRBV7-3	CASSLGQGFETQYF
TRBV5-1	CASSLGALRGEKLFF
TRBV5-1	CASSLAGLTNNEQFF
TRBV27	CASSSLGAATSGNTIYF
TRBV19	CASSAGLAGVHQETQYF
TRBV9	CASSVEGSSSYNEQFF
TRBV27	CASSSGTGYEQYF
TRBV19	CASQRSGTGSVALHF
TRBV9	CASSVVRGSGNQPQHF
TRBV5-8	CASSEGGVPGANVLTF
TRBV5-4	CASSLGGDSNEKLFF
TRBV27	CASSFTSGRNEQYF